The TCR beta chain described here comes from a study of T cells in Graves' hyperthyroidism and ophthalmopathy. Researchers barred patients who had uncontrolled infection, other autoimmune disease, pregnancy or lactation. Amplification yielded TCR beta CDR3 regions, with RNA transcripts as the source. Initially, a first-round RT-PCR of the TCR CDR3 employed the HTBI primer set. TCRdb ran MiXCR on the multiplex PCR reads and lists one entry per CDR3 protein. The data show about 640,000 distinct CDR3 sequences, about a fifth seen once. Germline loops: CDR1 DFQATT, CDR2 SNEGSKA (reference sequence). This CDR3 spans 19 amino acids. Trimming cost V 0 bases and J 0 bases; bases outside gene matches: 9.

The chain combines TRBV20-1 with TRBJ2-3; TRBD2 matches 13 bases. This clonotype was obtained from a man aged 25-45 years with Graves' ophthalmopathy. The material sequenced was blood. The CDR3: CSARDHRTSGSSSTDTQYF. The CDR3 nucleotides are TGCAGTGCTAGAGATCATCGGACTAGCGGGAGTTCGAGCACAGATACGCAGTATTTT.